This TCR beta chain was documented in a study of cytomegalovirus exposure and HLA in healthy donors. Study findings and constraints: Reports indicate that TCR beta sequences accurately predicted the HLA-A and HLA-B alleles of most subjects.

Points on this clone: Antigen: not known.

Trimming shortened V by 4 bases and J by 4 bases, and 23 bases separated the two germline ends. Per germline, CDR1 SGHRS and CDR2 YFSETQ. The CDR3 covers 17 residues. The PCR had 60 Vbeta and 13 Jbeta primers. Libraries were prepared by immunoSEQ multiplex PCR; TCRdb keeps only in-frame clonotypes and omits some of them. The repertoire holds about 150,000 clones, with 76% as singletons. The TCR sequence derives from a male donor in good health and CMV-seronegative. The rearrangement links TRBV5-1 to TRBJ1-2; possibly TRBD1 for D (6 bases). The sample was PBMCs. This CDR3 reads CASSLGQLEELIYGYTF. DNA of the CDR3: TGCGCCAGCAGCCTCGGACAGTTGGAGGAATTAATCTATGGCTACACCTTC.